This T cell receptor beta chain was obtained from a study of T cells in Graves' hyperthyroidism and ophthalmopathy. About the research overall: It was at initial diagnosis, before any treatment, that peripheral blood was collected. Study-wide findings and caveats: Onset of ophthalmopathy came a median roughly 6.9 months after the model predicted it.

Ophthalmopathy patients had moderate-to-severe active disease, CAS ≥3, NOSPECS ≥4, and disease duration under 3 months. This clonotype has ten or more counts. Its antigen is not identified. Amplified TCR beta CDR3 regions derived from RNA transcripts. First-round RT-PCR of the TCR CDR3 relied on the HTBI primer set. TCRdb re-called the multiplex PCR reads through MiXCR, storing one row per CDR3 protein. The sample has a few hundred thousand distinct CDR3 sequences, 12% to 15% seen once. This CDR3 contains 17 residues. Germline V gives CDR1 SGHTA, CDR2 FQGTGA. Trimming cost V 0 bases and J 4 bases; bases outside gene matches: 10.

V and J are TRBV7-3 and TRBJ2-3; 7 bases are shared with TRBD2. This sequence was found in a woman in her sixties or seventies with Graves' ophthalmopathy. Sequenced: blood. CDR3: CASSLTGGGSGADTQYF. CDR3 DNA: TGTGCCAGCAGCTTAACTGGTGGCGGGAGTGGGGCAGATACGCAGTATTTT.